The TCR beta chain described here comes from a study of T cell responses to AZD1222 COVID-19 vaccine (dated by TCRdb to the early 2020s). For the study in its entirety: A total of 233 trial participants underwent TCR sequencing, of whom about 210 had received two doses of AZD1222 and 26 had received two doses of the MenACWY control vaccine. Trial participants were enrolled into age subgroups of 18-55, 56-69 and 70-plus years, which contained around 150, 29 and 61 TCR-sequenced participants, respectively. Study-level results and caveats: Because no samples from the day 14 peak response were available, repertoires could be characterized only after the peak T cell response. The 56-69-year group was small, and its depth increase did not reach significance, likely because of low power. Nearly half of unique spike-specific TCRs reportedly recognized epitopes outside regions mutated in the B.1.351 and B.1.1.7 variants. Vaccine-associated CD4 TCRs spanned the whole spike protein, with dominant responses in regions 160-218 and 743-854. Spike-specific TCR breadth and depth rose significantly after two AZD1222 doses compared with day 0 and with MenACWY recipients. Conclusions about previously exposed vaccinees were limited because only a handful of AZD1222 recipients were SARS-CoV-2 seropositive at baseline. Most participants were white British and females outnumbered males, and the authors suggested that clonal diversity may have been underestimated.

Comments on this clone: Its antigen has not been determined. No much larger clone is present one base from it, and per-base qualities are unavailable.

The germline V gene gives CDR1 as MGHRA and CDR2 as YSYEKL. The junction shows trimming of 3 bases on V and 2 bases on J, plus 11 bases between the germline ends. The CDR3 numbers 15 residues from cysteine through phenylalanine. The DNA shown is the 45-base CDR3, in frame from base 1. In light of the paper, this sample's time point label describes: about 28 days (+/-7) after the second vaccine dose. AZD1222 recipients with second doses at about 4 weeks or about 12 weeks were pooled, because spike-specific TCR depth and breadth did not differ between schedules. Vaccinee samples came from UK trials COV001 and COV002, including a single-blind randomized controlled phase 2/3 trial of AZD1222 (ChAdOx1 nCoV-19) in healthy adults. For TCRbeta chain sequencing, PBMC samples from trial participants were taken at day 0 and at day 28 after the second dose. The CDR3 regions of human TCRbeta chains were subjected to immunosequencing. In the source study's methods: Repertoire TCRs were matched against a reference library of SARS-CoV-2-specific TCRs generated with the MIRA antigen-specificity platform. Breadth meant the fraction of unique TCRs that were SARS-CoV-2-associated, whereas depth meant the fraction of total T cells that were SARS-CoV-2-associated. Using the MIRA data, each spike-specific TCR was mapped to the spike region that the TCR reacts to and placed in a CD4 or CD8 class. Log10-transformed breadth and depth values were compared by one-way ANOVA with Sidak's multiple comparisons tests. The immuneACCESS repertoire file appears here via TCRdb, limited to in-frame rearrangements. These files lack a portion of the clones; in checked studies, under half of the deficit traces to unresolved V genes, and the cause of the others is not known. That table is the source of V, J and clone size, and D and trimming were worked out from the DNA. The sample data list 150,000 to 200,000 clones, and roughly nine tenths of these were observed just once. Clones ranked in the top ten supply roughly 1.2% of the sample.

The source material was peripheral blood, sampled 28 days after the second AZD1222 dose. The sequence is built from TRBV4-1 and TRBJ1-5; there is no confident call for the D gene. This TCR derives from an adult who received the AZD1222 COVID-19 vaccine. The CDR3 protein sequence reads: CASSQGSMGNQPQHF. The sequence in DNA is TGCGCCAGCAGCCAGGGGTCAATGGGCAATCAGCCCCAGCATTTT.